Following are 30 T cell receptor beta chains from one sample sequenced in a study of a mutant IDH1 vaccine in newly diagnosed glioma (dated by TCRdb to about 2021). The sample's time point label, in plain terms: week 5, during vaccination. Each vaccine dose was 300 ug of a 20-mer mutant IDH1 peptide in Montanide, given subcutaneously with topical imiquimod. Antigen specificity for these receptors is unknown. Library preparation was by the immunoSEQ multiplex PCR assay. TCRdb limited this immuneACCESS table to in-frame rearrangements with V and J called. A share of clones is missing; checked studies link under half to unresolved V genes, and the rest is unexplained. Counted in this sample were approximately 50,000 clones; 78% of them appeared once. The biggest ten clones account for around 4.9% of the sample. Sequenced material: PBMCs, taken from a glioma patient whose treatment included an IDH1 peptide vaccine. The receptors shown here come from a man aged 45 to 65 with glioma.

CDR3: CASSLSNRDHEQYF. The CDR3 nucleotides are TGTGCCAGCAGTTTATCGAACAGGGACCACGAGCAGTACTTC. The rearrangement links TRBV27 to TRBJ2-7; tentatively, D is TRBD1 (6 bases). Per the germline V gene, CDR1 is MNHEY and CDR2 is SMNVEV (reference sequence). The CDR3 length is 14 residues. V was shortened by 0 bases and J by 5 bases, with 11 bases between the two germline ends.

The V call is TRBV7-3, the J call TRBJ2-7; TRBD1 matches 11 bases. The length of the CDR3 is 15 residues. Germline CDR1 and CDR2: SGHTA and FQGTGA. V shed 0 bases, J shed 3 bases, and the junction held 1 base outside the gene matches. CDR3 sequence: CASSLTGTGGYEQYF. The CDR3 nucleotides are TGTGCCAGCAGCTTAACCGGGACAGGGGGCTACGAGCAGTACTTC.

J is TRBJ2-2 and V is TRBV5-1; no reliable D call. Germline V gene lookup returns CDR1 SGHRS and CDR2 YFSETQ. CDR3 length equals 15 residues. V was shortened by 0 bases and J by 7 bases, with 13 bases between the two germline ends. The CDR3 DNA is TGCGCCAGCAGCTTGGAAGGCCCCCCGGGCGGGGAGCTGTTTTTT. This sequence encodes CASSLEGPPGGELFF.

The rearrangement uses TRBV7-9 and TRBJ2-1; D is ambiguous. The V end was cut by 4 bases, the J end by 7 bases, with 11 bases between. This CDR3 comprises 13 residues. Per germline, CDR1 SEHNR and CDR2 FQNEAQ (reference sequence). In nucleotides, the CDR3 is TGTGCCAGCAGCTCCGTCAATCTTAATGAGCAGTTCTTC. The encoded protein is CASSSVNLNEQFF.

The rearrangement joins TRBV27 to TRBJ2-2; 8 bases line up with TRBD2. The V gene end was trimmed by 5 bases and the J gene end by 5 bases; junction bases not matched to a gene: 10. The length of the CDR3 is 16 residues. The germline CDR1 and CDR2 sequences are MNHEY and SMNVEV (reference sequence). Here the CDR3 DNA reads TGTGCCAGCAGTCCAAACAGACCGGGGGGGACCGGGGAGCTGTTTTTT. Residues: CASSPNRPGGTGELFF.

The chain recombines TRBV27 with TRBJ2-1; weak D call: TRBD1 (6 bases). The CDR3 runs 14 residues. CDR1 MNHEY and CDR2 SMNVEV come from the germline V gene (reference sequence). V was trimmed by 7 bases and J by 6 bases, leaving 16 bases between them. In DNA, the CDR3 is TGTGCCAGCAACCTACAGGGCGGGTTCAATGAGCAGTTCTTC. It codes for CASNLQGGFNEQFF.

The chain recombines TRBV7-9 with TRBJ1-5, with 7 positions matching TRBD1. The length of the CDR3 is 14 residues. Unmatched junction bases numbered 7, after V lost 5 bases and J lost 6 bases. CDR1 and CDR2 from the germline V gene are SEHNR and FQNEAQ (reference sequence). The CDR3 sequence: CASSVYRGGQPQHF. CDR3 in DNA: TGTGCCAGCAGCGTTTACAGGGGAGGTCAGCCCCAGCATTTT.

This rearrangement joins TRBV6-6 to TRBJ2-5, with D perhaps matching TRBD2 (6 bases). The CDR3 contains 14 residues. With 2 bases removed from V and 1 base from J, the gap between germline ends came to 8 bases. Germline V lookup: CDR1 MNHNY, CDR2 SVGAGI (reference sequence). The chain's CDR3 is CASSYDGGQETQYF. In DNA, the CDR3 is TGTGCCAGCAGTTACGACGGGGGCCAAGAGACCCAGTACTTC.

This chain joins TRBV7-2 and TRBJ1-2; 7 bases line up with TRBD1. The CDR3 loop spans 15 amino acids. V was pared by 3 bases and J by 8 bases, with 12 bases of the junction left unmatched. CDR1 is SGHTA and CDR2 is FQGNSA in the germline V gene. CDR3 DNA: TGTGCCAGCAGCTTTACCGTGACAGGGATAGACGGCTACACCTTC. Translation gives CASSFTVTGIDGYTF.

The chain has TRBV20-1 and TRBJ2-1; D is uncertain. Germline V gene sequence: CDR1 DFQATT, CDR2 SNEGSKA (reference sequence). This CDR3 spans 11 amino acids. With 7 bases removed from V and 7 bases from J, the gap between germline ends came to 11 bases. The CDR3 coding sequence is TGCAGTGGTACCCCAGGAAATGAGCAGTTCTTC. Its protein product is CSGTPGNEQFF.

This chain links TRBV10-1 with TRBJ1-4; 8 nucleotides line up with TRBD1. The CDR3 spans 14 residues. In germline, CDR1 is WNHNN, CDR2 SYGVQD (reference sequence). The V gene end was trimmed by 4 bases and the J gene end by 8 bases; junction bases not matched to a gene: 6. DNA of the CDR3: TGCGCCAGCAGTGCGACAGGGGAGGCGGAAAAACTGTTTTTT. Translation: CASSATGEAEKLFF.

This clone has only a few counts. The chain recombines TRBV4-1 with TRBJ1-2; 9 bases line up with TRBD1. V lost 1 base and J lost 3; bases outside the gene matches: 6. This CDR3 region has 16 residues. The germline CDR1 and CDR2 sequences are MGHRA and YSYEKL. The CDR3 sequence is CASSQVWDRDDYGYTF. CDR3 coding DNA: TGCGCCAGCAGCCAAGTCTGGGACAGGGACGACTATGGCTACACCTTC.

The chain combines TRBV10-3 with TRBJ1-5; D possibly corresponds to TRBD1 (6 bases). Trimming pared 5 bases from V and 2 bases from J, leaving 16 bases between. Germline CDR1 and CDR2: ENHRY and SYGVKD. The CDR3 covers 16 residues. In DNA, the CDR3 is TGTGCCATCAGTAAATACAGGGAGGAGGGCAATCAGCCCCAGCATTTT. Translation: CAISKYREEGNQPQHF.

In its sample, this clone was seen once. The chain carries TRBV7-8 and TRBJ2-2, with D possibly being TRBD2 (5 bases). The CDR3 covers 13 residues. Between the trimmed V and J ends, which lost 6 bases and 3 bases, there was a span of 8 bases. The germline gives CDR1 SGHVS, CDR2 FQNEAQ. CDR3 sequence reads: CASREEYTGELFF. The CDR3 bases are TGTGCCAGCAGGGAGGAATACACCGGGGAGCTGTTTTTT.

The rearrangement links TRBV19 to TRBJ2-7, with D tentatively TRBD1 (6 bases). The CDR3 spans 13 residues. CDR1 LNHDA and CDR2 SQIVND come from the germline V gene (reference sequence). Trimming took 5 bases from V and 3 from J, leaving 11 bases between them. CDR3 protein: CASSQGFFYEQYF. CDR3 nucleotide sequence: TGTGCCAGTAGTCAGGGGTTCTTCTACGAGCAGTACTTC.

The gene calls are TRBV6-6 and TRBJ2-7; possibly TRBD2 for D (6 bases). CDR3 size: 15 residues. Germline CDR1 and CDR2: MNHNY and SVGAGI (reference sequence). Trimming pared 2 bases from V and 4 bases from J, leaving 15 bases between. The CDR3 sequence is CASSYRRGVKYEQYF. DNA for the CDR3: TGTGCCAGCAGTTACAGGAGGGGCGTTAAGTACGAGCAGTACTTC.

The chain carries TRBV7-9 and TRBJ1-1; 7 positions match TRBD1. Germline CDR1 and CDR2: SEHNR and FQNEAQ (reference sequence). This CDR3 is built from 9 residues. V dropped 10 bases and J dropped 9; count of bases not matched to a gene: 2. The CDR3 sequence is CATGQQAFF. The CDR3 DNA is TGTGCCACGGGACAGCAAGCTTTCTTT.

The CDR3 loop is CASSGFGETQYF. CDR3 nucleotide sequence: TGTGCCAGCAGTGGCTTTGGGGAGACCCAGTACTTC. This sequence joins TRBV25-1 and TRBJ2-5; D is unresolved. Between the trimmed V and J ends, which lost 4 bases and 5 bases, there was a span of 8 bases. CDR3 length: 12 residues. In germline, CDR1 is MGHDK, CDR2 SYGVNS.

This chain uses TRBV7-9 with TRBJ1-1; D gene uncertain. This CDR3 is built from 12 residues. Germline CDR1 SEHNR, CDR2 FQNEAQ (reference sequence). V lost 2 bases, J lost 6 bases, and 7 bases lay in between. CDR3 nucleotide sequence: TGTGCCAGCAGCTTACGTGGGGCTGAAGCTTTCTTT. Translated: CASSLRGAEAFF.

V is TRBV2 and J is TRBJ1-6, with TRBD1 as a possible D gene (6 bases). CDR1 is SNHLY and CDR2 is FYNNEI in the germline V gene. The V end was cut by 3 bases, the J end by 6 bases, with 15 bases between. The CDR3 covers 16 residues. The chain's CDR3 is CASSDKDSWGNSPLHF. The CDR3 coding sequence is TGTGCCAGCAGTGACAAGGACAGCTGGGGTAATTCACCCCTCCACTTT. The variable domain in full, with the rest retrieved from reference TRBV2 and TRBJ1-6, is EPEVTQTPSHQVTQMGQEVILRCVPISNHLYFYWYRQILGQKVEFLVSFYNNEISEKSEIFDDQFSVERPDGSNFTLKIRSTKLEDSAMYFCASSDKDSWGNSPLHFGNGTRLTVT.

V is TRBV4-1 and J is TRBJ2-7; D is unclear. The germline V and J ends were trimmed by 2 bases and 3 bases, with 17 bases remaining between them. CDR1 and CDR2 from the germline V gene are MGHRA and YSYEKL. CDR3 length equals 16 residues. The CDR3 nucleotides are TGCGCCAGCAGCCAATCCTTGGGCTTTTTAGGCTACGAGCAGTACTTC. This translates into CASSQSLGFLGYEQYF.

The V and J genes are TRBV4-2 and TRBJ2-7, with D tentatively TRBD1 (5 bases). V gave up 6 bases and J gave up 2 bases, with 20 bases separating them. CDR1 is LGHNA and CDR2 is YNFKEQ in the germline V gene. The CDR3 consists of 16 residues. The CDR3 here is CASRPNSYRSTYEQYF. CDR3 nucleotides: TGTGCCAGCAGACCCAACTCTTACAGGTCCACCTACGAGCAGTACTTC.

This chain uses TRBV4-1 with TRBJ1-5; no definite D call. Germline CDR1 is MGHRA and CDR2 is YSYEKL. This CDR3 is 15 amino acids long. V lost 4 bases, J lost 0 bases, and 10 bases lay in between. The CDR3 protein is CASSPRDISNQPQHF. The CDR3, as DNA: TGCGCCAGCAGCCCGAGGGATATTAGCAATCAGCCCCAGCATTTT.

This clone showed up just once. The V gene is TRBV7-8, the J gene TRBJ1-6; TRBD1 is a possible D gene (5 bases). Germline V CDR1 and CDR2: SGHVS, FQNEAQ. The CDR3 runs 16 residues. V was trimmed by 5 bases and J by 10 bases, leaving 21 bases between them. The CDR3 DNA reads TGTGCCAGCAGCACCCTTCACAGGTTTTTAGTATCACCCCTCCACTTT. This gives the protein CASSTLHRFLVSPLHF.

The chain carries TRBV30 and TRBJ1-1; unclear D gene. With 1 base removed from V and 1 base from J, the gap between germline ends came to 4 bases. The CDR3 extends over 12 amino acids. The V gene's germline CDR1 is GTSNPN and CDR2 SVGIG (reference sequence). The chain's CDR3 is CAWSGANTEAFF. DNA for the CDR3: TGTGCCTGGAGTGGTGCGAACACTGAAGCTTTCTTT. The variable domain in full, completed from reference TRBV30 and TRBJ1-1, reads SQTIHQWPATLVQPVGSPLSLECTVEGTSNPNLYWYRQAAGRGLQLLFYSVGIGQISSEVPQNLSASRPQDRQFILSSKKLLLSDSGFYLCAWSGANTEAFFGQGTRLTVV.

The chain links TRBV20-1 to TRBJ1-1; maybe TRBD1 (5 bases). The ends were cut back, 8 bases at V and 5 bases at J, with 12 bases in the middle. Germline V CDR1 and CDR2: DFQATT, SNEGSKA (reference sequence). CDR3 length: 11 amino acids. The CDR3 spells CSPQGVTEAFF. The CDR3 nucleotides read TGCAGTCCCCAGGGTGTGACTGAAGCTTTCTTT.

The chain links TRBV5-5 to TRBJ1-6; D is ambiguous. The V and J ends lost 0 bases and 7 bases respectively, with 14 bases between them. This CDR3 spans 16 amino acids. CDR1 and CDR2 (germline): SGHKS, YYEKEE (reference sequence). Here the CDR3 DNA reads TGTGCCAGCAGCTTGGTGCAAGGACGGATCAATTCACCCCTCCACTTT. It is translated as CASSLVQGRINSPLHF. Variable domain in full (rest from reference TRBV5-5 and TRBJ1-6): DAGVTQSPTHLIKTRGQQVTLRCSPISGHKSVSWYQQVLGQGPQFIFQYYEKEERGRGNFPDRFSARQFPNYSSELNVNALLLGDSALYLCASSLVQGRINSPLHFGNGTRLTVT.

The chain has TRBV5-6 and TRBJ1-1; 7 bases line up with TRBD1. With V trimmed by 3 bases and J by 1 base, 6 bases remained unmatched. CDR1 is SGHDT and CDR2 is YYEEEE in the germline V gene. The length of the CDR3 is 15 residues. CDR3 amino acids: CASSSRGAGNTEAFF. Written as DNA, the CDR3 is TGTGCCAGCAGCTCCAGGGGGGCGGGGAACACTGAAGCTTTCTTT.

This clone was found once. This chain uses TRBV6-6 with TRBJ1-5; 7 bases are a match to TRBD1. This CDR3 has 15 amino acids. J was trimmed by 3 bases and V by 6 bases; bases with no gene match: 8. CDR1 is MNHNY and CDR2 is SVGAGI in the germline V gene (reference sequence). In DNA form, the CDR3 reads TGTGCCAGCAGGGGGGGACAGCGCCCCAATCAGCCCCAGCATTTT. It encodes CASRGGQRPNQPQHF.

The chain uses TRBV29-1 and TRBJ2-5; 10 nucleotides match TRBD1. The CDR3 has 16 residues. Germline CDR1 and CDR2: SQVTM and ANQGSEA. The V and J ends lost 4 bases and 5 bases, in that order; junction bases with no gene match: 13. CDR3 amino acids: CSVAGRQGAIGETQYF. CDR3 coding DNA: TGCAGCGTTGCTGGAAGACAGGGGGCGATAGGTGAGACCCAGTACTTC.